Reported below is one T cell receptor (beta chain). Its matching antigen is unknown. The record originates from a study of T cell responses to AZD1222 COVID-19 vaccine. Overall study findings and caveats: Nearly half of unique spike-specific TCRs reportedly avoided B.1.351 and B.1.1.7 mutated regions. An increase in Spike-specific TCR breadth and depth was observed after two AZD1222 doses. Repertoires were obtained solely post-peak T cell response.

TCRdb's copy holds only in-frame clones and misses some; the assay was immunoSEQ multiplex PCR. The repertoire holds more than 85,000 clones, with almost 80% as singletons. The origin of this receptor is an adult in good health. The sequencing used peripheral blood, collected on day 0 of AZD1222 vaccination.

In DNA, the CDR3 is TGTGCCAGCTCAGCCTCCGACAGGGGGGGATACGAGCAGTACTTC. Its translation is CASSASDRGGYEQYF. V and J are TRBV18 and TRBJ2-7; 9 bases match TRBD1. The CDR3 runs 15 residues. With V trimmed by 5 bases and J by 4 bases, 9 bases remained unmatched. Germline V lookup: CDR1 KGHSH, CDR2 LQKENI. Complete variable domain (other parts from reference TRBV18 and TRBJ2-7): NAGVMQNPRHLVRRRGQEARLRCSPMKGHSHVYWYRQLPEEGLKFMVYLQKENIIDESGMPKERFSAEFPKEGPSILRIQQVVRGDSAAYFCASSASDRGGYEQYFGPGTRLTVT.